These 10 T cell receptor beta chains share one sample of origin, sequenced in a study of regulatory T cells in long-lasting Graves disease. The time point is: persistent/refractory GD, antithyroid drugs over 5 years with positive TRAb. Extracted RNA from PBMCs served as the source of the TCR library. Arm-PCR of CDR3 regions with iRepertoire HTBI primers generated TCR beta libraries. TCRdb re-derived calls from the multiplex PCR reads in MiXCR, one entry per CDR3 protein. This sample has 600,000 to 850,000 distinct CDR3 sequences; 25% to 30% occur once, and the top ten carry under 55%. Material: peripheral blood mononuclear cells (PBMCs), obtained when the disease was refractory, from a patient treated with antithyroid drugs. The receptor set was obtained from a female donor with Graves disease.

This clonotype was recorded a few times. V and J are TRBV2 and TRBJ2-1, with 14 nucleotides matching TRBD2. Trimming cost V 6 bases and J 5 bases; bases outside gene matches: 3. Germline CDR1 and CDR2: SNHLY and FYNNEI. The CDR3 has 15 amino acids. CDR3 DNA: TGTGCCAGCAGGGAGACTAGCGGGGGGGACAATGAGCAGTTCTTC. This sequence encodes CASRETSGGDNEQFF.

The chain couples TRBV6-1 to TRBJ2-7; tentative D call: TRBD1 (6 bases). The CDR3 runs to 13 residues. Germline CDR1 and CDR2: MNHNS and SASEGT. Trimming cost V 7 bases and J 2 bases, with 12 bases left between them. The CDR3 is CASNLGTPYEQYF. In DNA form, the CDR3 reads TGTGCCAGCAATCTCGGGACACCCTACGAGCAGTACTTC.

With respect to this clonotype: At one end the junction does not follow the germline gene, possibly because of a read error. J is TRBJ1-5 and V is TRBV12-3 or TRBV12-4, with 8 bases aligning to TRBD1. The length of the CDR3 is 13 residues. Written as DNA, the CDR3 is TGTGCCAACAGTGACAGGGGCAGGGGGCCCCAGCATTTT. Protein sequence: CANSDRGRGPQHF.

This clonotype has just a few counts. One junction end disagrees with the germline gene, perhaps due to a read error. The CDR3 here is CPEKGGANVLTF. In nucleotides, the CDR3 is TGCCCTGAGAAAGGAGGGGCCAACGTCCTGACTTTC. This rearrangement joins TRBV28 to TRBJ2-6, with D unresolved. The CDR3 runs 12 residues. Per germline, CDR1 MDHEN and CDR2 SYDVKM.

The chain uses TRBV19 and TRBJ2-7, with D unclear. The CDR3 consists of 12 residues. Trimming stripped 5 bases from V and 1 base from J, with 6 bases between. Germline CDR1 LNHDA, CDR2 SQIVND (reference sequence). The CDR3 reads CASSARSYEQYF. For the CDR3, the DNA is TGTGCCAGTAGTGCTAGATCCTACGAGCAGTACTTC.

This chain connects TRBV29-1 to TRBJ2-7; perhaps TRBD2 as D (5 bases). The V end lost 0 bases, the J end lost 2 bases, and 11 bases lay between the germline ends. The CDR3 has 14 amino acids. CDR1 is SQVTM, CDR2 ANQGSEA, per germline. CDR3 protein: CSVEDRDGTYEQYF. CDR3 nucleotides: TGCAGCGTTGAAGATCGTGACGGGACCTACGAGCAGTACTTC.

V is TRBV20-1 and J is TRBJ1-6; no reliable D call. This CDR3 is built from 16 residues. Trimming cost V 0 bases and J 7 bases, with 16 bases left between them. In germline, CDR1 is DFQATT, CDR2 SNEGSKA (reference sequence). DNA of the CDR3: TGCAGTGCTAGAGATAGTCGTCAGGAAGAGAATTCACCCCTCCACTTT. Protein: CSARDSRQEENSPLHF.

This clonotype was seen more than once but under ten times. The J gene is TRBJ1-2, the V gene TRBV28, with a tentative D call TRBD1 (5 bases). Deletions cut 2 bases from V and 8 bases from J, with 21 bases between. The CDR3 is 16 residues long. Germline V gives CDR1 MDHEN, CDR2 SYDVKM. CDR3 DNA: TGTGCCAGCAGTTTAGGCGGAGGGGACCAGCTCCGGGGCTACACCTTC. It translates to CASSLGGGDQLRGYTF.

As regards this clonotype: A much larger clone differs from this one at a single base, so this may be a read error. As the CDR3 is not closed by the conserved phenylalanine or tryptophan, this likely results from a read error. The rearrangement links TRBV7-9 to TRBJ1-4; D remains unclear. The germline CDR1 and CDR2 sequences are SEHNR and FQNEAQ (reference sequence). CDR3 length equals 15 residues. V was cut by 4 bases and J by 0 bases, with 9 bases left in between. The CDR3 is CASSSARTTNEKLFL. As DNA, the CDR3 is TGTGCCAGCAGCTCAGCCCGGACAACTAATGAAAAACTGTTTCTT.

Many counts were recorded for this clonotype. The CDR3 reads CASSYSWGTYEQYF. For the CDR3, the DNA is TGTGCCAGCAGTTACTCATGGGGGACCTACGAGCAGTACTTC. This chain connects TRBV6-2 or TRBV6-3 to TRBJ2-7; the D gene could be TRBD1 or TRBD2 (5 bases each). Trimming removed 0 bases from V and 2 bases from J, with 8 bases in between. Looked up from germline, CDR1 is MNHEY and CDR2 is SVGEGT. CDR3 size: 14 residues.